These T cell receptor beta chains were read from a single sample in a study of beta chain features in type 1 diabetes. Libraries were prepared by immunoSEQ multiplex PCR; TCRdb keeps only in-frame clonotypes and omits some of them. The table shows 300,000 to 450,000 clones, with about 12% occurring only once. Sequenced material: naive CD4+ T cells from blood. These receptor sequences come from a woman between 18 and 30 years old with type 1 diabetes. CDR3s include the opening cysteine and the closing phenylalanine or tryptophan. A D gene is named only where the DNA matches it firmly. The listing skips clone size in some rows; elsewhere it reads once, few, many or a size class.

V gene,J gene,D gene,clone size,CDR3 DNA,CDR3 protein
TRBV9,TRBJ2-1,-,-,TGTGCCAGCAGCGGAACCGAGGCGGGCGAGCAGTTCTTC,CASSGTEAGEQFF
TRBV14,TRBJ2-2,TRBD2,-,TGTGCCAGCAGTTTGGGACTACGCACCGGGGAGCTGTTTTTT,CASSLGLRTGELFF
TRBV29-1,TRBJ1-1,-,few,TGCAGCTCTCGGACAAATATGAACACTGAAGCTTTCTTT,CSSRTNMNTEAFF
TRBV28,TRBJ1-1,-,once,TGTGCGAGCAACAGGTTCACTGAAGCTTTCTTT,CASNRFTEAFF
TRBV5-6,TRBJ2-2,-,-,TGTGCCAGCAGCTTTCCAGATACCGAGGGGCTGTTTTTT,CASSFPDTEGLFF
TRBV7-2,TRBJ1-5,-,-,TGTGCCAGCAGCTCCCCGGGGGACCAGCCCCAGCATTTT,CASSSPGDQPQHF
TRBV29-1,TRBJ2-2,-,-,TGCAGCGCCCACAGAAACACCGGGGAGCTGTTTTTT,CSAHRNTGELFF
TRBV7-9,TRBJ1-2,-,-,TGTGCCAGCAGCCCTATCGACCTAGCTAACTATGGCTACACCTTC,CASSPIDLANYGYTF
TRBV7-2,TRBJ2-7,TRBD2,few,TGTGCCAGCAGTAGAGGACTAGCGGGGGGCTACGAGCAGTACTTC,CASSRGLAGGYEQYF
TRBV5-4,TRBJ2-2,TRBD2,-,TGTGCCAGCAGCCTGGGACTAGCGGGGGGCCCCGGGGAGCTGTTTTTT,CASSLGLAGGPGELFF
TRBV2,TRBJ2-7,TRBD2,-,TGTGCTTGGGGGACTAGCGGCTACGAGCAGTACTTC,CAWGTSGYEQYF
TRBV6-6,TRBJ2-7,TRBD2,-,TGTGCCAGCAGTGACTCTAGCGGGAGGGAATCGTACGAGCAGTACTTC,CASSDSSGRESYEQYF
TRBV9,TRBJ2-5,-,-,TGTGCCAGCAGCGTAGCTCGGTCTAGCCAAGAGACCCAGTACTTC,CASSVARSSQETQYF
TRBV7-9,TRBJ1-1,-,few,TGTGCCAGCAGCTTATTAGCAGGGTCAGACACTGAAGCTTTCTTT,CASSLLAGSDTEAFF
TRBV14,TRBJ1-1,-,-,TGTGCCAGCAGCCAAGTTGGGCTTGAAGCTTTCTTT,CASSQVGLEAFF
TRBV5-1,TRBJ2-7,-,few,TGCGCCAGCAGCCCCGGGTCAGATTACGAGCAGTACTTC,CASSPGSDYEQYF
TRBV28,TRBJ2-7,TRBD1,few,TGTGCCAGCAGCGGTCGGACAGGGATCAGCGAGCAGTACTTC,CASSGRTGISEQYF
TRBV2,TRBJ1-1,-,-,TGTGCCAGCAGTGAATCTGTATTAGCTTTCTTT,CASSESVLAFF
TRBV7-8,TRBJ2-2,TRBD1,-,TGTGCCAGCAGTTATCATCCGGGACAGGGGGAGCTGTTTTTT,CASSYHPGQGELFF
TRBV11-2,TRBJ1-2,-,-,TGTGCCAGCAGCCCCTCGGGCTATGGCTACACCTTC,CASSPSGYGYTF
TRBV7-2,TRBJ2-1,-,few,TGTGCCAGCAGCCGCTACAATGAGCAGTTCTTC,CASSRYNEQFF
TRBV20-1,TRBJ2-5,-,-,TGCAGTGCTAGACAGGAGACCCAGTACTTC,CSARQETQYF
TRBV2,TRBJ2-3,TRBD2,-,TGTGCCAGCAGGCGGGGGGAGGATACGCAGTATTTT,CASRRGEDTQYF
TRBV2,TRBJ1-2,-,-,TGTGCCAGTACTAGGGGGACACCGAACTATGGCTACACCTTC,CASTRGTPNYGYTF
TRBV18,TRBJ1-6,TRBD1,-,TGTGCCAGCTCGCTAGGGACAGGAGGAACGGGCTCACCCCTCCACTTT,CASSLGTGGTGSPLHF
TRBV19,TRBJ2-1,TRBD2,few,TGTGCCAGTATAGGGACTAGCCGACACAATGAGCAGTTCTTC,CASIGTSRHNEQFF
TRBV25-1,TRBJ1-1,TRBD1,few,TGTGCCAGCAGTGAACCGACAGGGAGTTTCACTGAAGCTTTCTTT,CASSEPTGSFTEAFF
TRBV28,TRBJ2-1,TRBD1,few,TGTGCCAGCAGTCCCCCGACAGGGTTCGAGCAGTTCTTC,CASSPPTGFEQFF
TRBV7-9,TRBJ2-7,-,few,TGTGCCAGCAGCCAGGGGTACAACTCCTACGAGCAGTACTTC,CASSQGYNSYEQYF
TRBV7-9,TRBJ2-7,-,few,TGTGCCAGCAGCCCTTTAGCCAGCCACGAGCAGTACTTC,CASSPLASHEQYF
TRBV15,TRBJ1-2,-,-,TGTGCCACCAGCAGAGATAATATGGGGCAGGGCTATGGCTACACCTTC,CATSRDNMGQGYGYTF
TRBV19,TRBJ2-3,-,-,TGTGCCAGTCGGAGGGATCGCACAGATACGCAGTATTTT,CASRRDRTDTQYF
TRBV4-3,TRBJ2-7,TRBD2,few,TGCGCCAGCAGCCAACGTCTCGGGGGGGTTGAGCAGTACTTC,CASSQRLGGVEQYF
TRBV15,TRBJ2-1,TRBD1,few,TGTGCCACCAGCAGGGACAGGGATCGGACCTACAATGAGCAGTTCTTC,CATSRDRDRTYNEQFF
TRBV5-6,TRBJ2-7,-,-,TGTGCCAGCAGCTTAGGACCGCTTAGGAGGTACAACGAGCAGTACTTC,CASSLGPLRRYNEQYF
TRBV5-1,TRBJ2-1,TRBD2,-,TGCGCCAGCAGCTTGAGTGGACTAGCGGGAGGGAATGAGCAGTTCTTC,CASSLSGLAGGNEQFF
TRBV4-3,TRBJ2-1,-,few,TGCGCCAGCAGCCGCCTGGCGCGGGGCGACAAGAATGAGCAGTTCTTC,CASSRLARGDKNEQFF
TRBV6-6,TRBJ1-1,-,-,TGTGCCAGCAGCAAAGACAGGTACACTGAAGCTTTCTTT,CASSKDRYTEAFF
TRBV9,TRBJ2-5,-,-,TGTGCCAGCAGCGTAGGTGGGAGTGCCCATGGGGCCCAGTACTTC,CASSVGGSAHGAQYF
TRBV2,TRBJ1-2,-,-,TGTGCCAGCAGTGAGAGTAACTATGGCTACACCTTC,CASSESNYGYTF
TRBV7-8,TRBJ2-7,-,once,TGTGCCAGCAGCCCCCCCCATTTAGGAGGGTACCACGAGCAGTACTTC,CASSPPHLGGYHEQYF
TRBV27,TRBJ1-2,-,-,TGTGCCAGCAGCCGCATTCCGGGTCCCTATGGCTACACCTTC,CASSRIPGPYGYTF
TRBV6-5,TRBJ2-7,TRBD1,few,TGTGCCAGCGGACAGGGGGGAACCTACGAGCAGTACTTC,CASGQGGTYEQYF
TRBV2,TRBJ1-2,TRBD1,-,TGTGCCAGCAGTGTGGACCCACAGGGGCGCCCCGATGGCTACACCTTC,CASSVDPQGRPDGYTF
TRBV7-9,TRBJ2-7,TRBD2,few,TGTGCCAGCAGCGTCGGACTAGCGGGAGTATACGAGCAGTACTTC,CASSVGLAGVYEQYF
TRBV9,TRBJ2-3,-,-,TGTGCCAGCAGCGTATCTACTAGGACCTCCACAGATACGCAGTATTTT,CASSVSTRTSTDTQYF
TRBV2,TRBJ2-5,-,-,TGTGCCAGCAGTGATGTCGGGGTGACGAAAGAGACCCAGTACTTC,CASSDVGVTKETQYF
TRBV29-1,TRBJ1-2,-,-,TGCAGCGTTGGGGCTCTGGCAGGGCATGGCTACACCTTC,CSVGALAGHGYTF
TRBV7-2,TRBJ2-2,TRBD2,few,TGTGCCAGCAGCCCTCCCGGGACTAGAGACACCGGGGAGCTGTTTTTT,CASSPPGTRDTGELFF
TRBV5-5,TRBJ2-1,-,few,TGTGCCAGCAGCTTGGGGGCCGAGAGCTCCTACAATGAGCAGTTCTTC,CASSLGAESSYNEQFF
TRBV5-4,TRBJ2-7,-,-,TGTGCCAGCAGTACCCCCGACCTCGGGGATTACGAGCAGTACTTC,CASSTPDLGDYEQYF
TRBV4-3,TRBJ2-5,TRBD1,few,TGCGCCAGCAGCGGGACAGGGGGGCGAGAGACCCAGTACTTC,CASSGTGGRETQYF
TRBV11-3,TRBJ2-7,-,few,TGTGCCAGCAGCCGATCTAGCTCCGAGCAGTACTTC,CASSRSSSEQYF